The 13 T cell receptor beta chains reported below all come from one sample, sequenced in a study of blood T cell repertoires in COVID-19 (dated by TCRdb to the early 2020s). Receptors were amplified or captured by the immunoSEQ multiplex PCR assay. This immuneACCESS table, as held by TCRdb, lists in-frame sequences with V and J called but not all clones. Of the missing ones, under half trace to an unresolved V gene in checked studies; the others have no known cause. Counted in this sample were fewer than 200,000 clones; 85% to 90% of them appeared once. The biggest ten clones account for under 30% of the sample. Specimen: PBMCs or T cells enriched from blood (not recorded which). The receptors stem from a woman aged 40 to 50 in a cohort exposed to, infected with or recovered from COVID-19 (not recorded which).

The J gene is TRBJ2-7, the V gene TRBV9; maybe TRBD2 (6 bases). CDR3 length equals 14 residues. Germline assignment: CDR1 SGDLS and CDR2 YYNGEE. With 4 bases removed from V and 3 bases from J, the gap between germline ends came to 14 bases. CDR3 nucleotides: TGTGCCAGCAGCCCCCGGGACTTCCTCTACGAGCAGTACTTC. The encoded protein is CASSPRDFLYEQYF.

The chain recombines TRBV7-8 with TRBJ2-5; 7 nucleotides line up with TRBD2. This CDR3 is 16 amino acids long. Looked up from germline, CDR1 is SGHVS and CDR2 is FQNEAQ. Trimming cost V 5 bases and J 6 bases; bases outside gene matches: 15. Here the CDR3 DNA reads TGTGCCAGCAGCCCCCGTCAAAGCGGGGACGCAAAGACCCAGTACTTC. It translates to CASSPRQSGDAKTQYF.

V usage is TRBV19 and J usage is TRBJ1-1, with 7 bases that match TRBD1. V was pared by 7 bases and J by 4 bases, with 6 bases of the junction left unmatched. This CDR3 is built from 13 residues. The germline CDR1 and CDR2 sequences are LNHDA and SQIVND (reference sequence). The CDR3 DNA sequence: TGTGCCAGTACCGCTTACAGGGGCACTGAAGCTTTCTTT. Translating it yields CASTAYRGTEAFF.

The chain combines TRBV27 with TRBJ1-2; 8 nucleotides line up with TRBD1. This CDR3 region has 17 residues. V shed 2 bases, J shed 2 bases, and the junction held 10 bases outside the gene matches. Germline V gene sequence: CDR1 MNHEY, CDR2 SMNVEV (reference sequence). CDR3 nucleotides: TGTGCCAGCAGTTTAACGTCCGGTCAGGGGGCGAACTATGGCTACACCTTC. It specifies CASSLTSGQGANYGYTF.

The rearrangement links TRBV20-1 to TRBJ1-1, with a weak D call TRBD1 (5 bases). The CDR3 runs 11 residues. V shed 8 bases and J shed 1 base, with 8 bases lying between them. In germline, CDR1 is DFQATT, CDR2 SNEGSKA (reference sequence). In DNA form, the CDR3 reads TGCAGTATAAGGGGGAACACTGAAGCTTTCTTT. Amino acids: CSIRGNTEAFF.

The sample holds a few counts of this clone. V gene TRBV10-1 combines with J gene TRBJ2-7; possible D gene TRBD1, 6 bases. V lost 8 bases and J lost 7, with 21 bases in between. Germline V lookup: CDR1 WNHNN, CDR2 SYGVQD (reference sequence). CDR3 size: 14 residues. The CDR3 loop reads CASSVRDKGGEQYF. Written as DNA, the CDR3 is TGCGCCAGCTCCGTCCGGGACAAGGGTGGAGAGCAGTACTTC.

The chain links TRBV18 to TRBJ2-5; the D is unclear. Germline V gene sequence: CDR1 KGHSH, CDR2 LQKENI. The CDR3 loop spans 16 amino acids. Deletions cut 2 bases from V and 2 bases from J, with 15 bases between. CDR3 sequence: CASSPELRSGQETQYF. DNA for the CDR3: TGTGCCAGCTCACCAGAATTAAGGAGTGGGCAAGAGACCCAGTACTTC.

The chain combines TRBV4-2 with TRBJ1-1; D possibly corresponds to TRBD1 (6 bases). There are 16 residues in the CDR3. The germline V gene has CDR1 LGHNA and CDR2 YNFKEQ. V lost 3 bases and J 1 base, leaving 15 bases between the germline ends. The CDR3 region is CASSQASGQTNTEAFF. The CDR3 DNA reads TGTGCCAGCAGCCAGGCCTCGGGACAAACGAACACTGAAGCTTTCTTT.

The chain joins TRBV7-9 to TRBJ2-1; 8 nucleotides line up with TRBD2. V shed 5 bases, J shed 8 bases, and the junction held 14 bases outside the gene matches. The CDR3 has 16 amino acids. Germline V CDR1 and CDR2: SEHNR, FQNEAQ (reference sequence). The CDR3 spells CASSVGAGVSSDEQFF. CDR3 DNA sequence: TGTGCCAGCAGCGTCGGAGCGGGAGTAAGTTCGGATGAGCAGTTCTTC.

The chain recombines TRBV7-9 with TRBJ2-5; D is unclear. Germline V gene lookup returns CDR1 SEHNR and CDR2 FQNEAQ (reference sequence). The CDR3 totals 12 residues. The germline V and J ends were trimmed by 10 bases and 5 bases, with 14 bases remaining between them. The DNA of the CDR3 is TGTGCCACTCAGCTTAGAGCGGAGACCCAGTACTTC. This gives the protein CATQLRAETQYF.

The V and J genes are TRBV6-9 and TRBJ1-1, with TRBD1 matching 8 bases. This CDR3 is 15 amino acids long. From germline, CDR1 is MNHGY and CDR2 SVAAGI. V was pared by 3 bases and J by 7 bases, with 10 bases of the junction left unmatched. The CDR3 DNA reads as TGTGCCAGCAGTTACCGACAGGGGCAAAGTCTTGAAGCTTTCTTT. Amino acids: CASSYRQGQSLEAFF.

The CDR3 DNA is TGTGCCAGCAGCTTGGAAGGGGGGGGGCCCGCAGATACGCAGTATTTT. Residues: CASSLEGGGPADTQYF. The chain joins TRBV5-4 to TRBJ2-3, with D perhaps matching TRBD2 (7 bases). V dropped 0 bases and J dropped 4 bases, with 15 bases sitting between them. The CDR3 extends over 16 amino acids. Per the germline V gene, CDR1 is SGHNT and CDR2 is YYREEE (reference sequence).

The chain carries TRBV11-2 and TRBJ2-7; the match to TRBD1 covers 11 bases. After removal of 2 bases from V and 2 bases from J, the junction contained 11 bases not matched to a gene. The length of the CDR3 is 18 residues. The germline CDR1 and CDR2 sequences are SGHAT and FQNNGV. The CDR3 DNA sequence: TGTGCCAGCAGCTTAAGGACAGGGGGCTATGATTCTACCTACGAGCAGTACTTC. Translated, it gives CASSLRTGGYDSTYEQYF. Supplemented by reference TRBV11-2 and TRBJ2-7, the full variable domain reads EAGVAQSPRYKIIEKRQSVAFWCNPISGHATLYWYQQILGQGPKLLIQFQNNGVVDDSQLPKDRFSAERLKGVDSTLKIQPAKLEDSAVYLCASSLRTGGYDSTYEQYFGPGTRLTVT.